This T cell receptor beta chain was sequenced during a study of human T cells and chemical hapten exposure. Study-wide background: Variability of per-sample TCR yields stemmed mainly from small differences in pooled library volume. Study-level findings and limits: TCRs above 1 in 1000 frequency did not change with DPC sensitization.

Regarding time point: patch test 2, 6 weeks after DPC sensitization. The treatment is: therapeutic diphenylcyclopropenone sensitization with weekly scalp DPC. The authors extracted total RNA from unfractionated whole blood. TCRdb redid the calling of the RACE reads with MiXCR, one entry per CDR3 protein. The table includes about 400,000 distinct CDR3 sequences, around 6% detected once. This clonotype was seen repeatedly, ten times or more. Antigen unknown. Per the germline V gene, CDR1 is MDHEN and CDR2 is SYDVKM. The ends were cut back, 7 bases at V and 6 bases at J, with 18 bases in the middle. This CDR3 is 14 amino acids long.

This TCR derives from a woman between 18 and 29 years old with alopecia areata. Some clones in this sample may be carry-over from other donors' samples. The rearrangement joins TRBV28 to TRBJ1-1, with no clear D. Source: whole blood, taken in connection with sensitization to the hapten diphenylcyclopropenone (DPC). This chain's CDR3 is CASTLSWGRAEAFF. The CDR3 nucleotides are TGTGCCAGCACCTTATCATGGGGAAGGGCTGAAGCTTTCTTT.